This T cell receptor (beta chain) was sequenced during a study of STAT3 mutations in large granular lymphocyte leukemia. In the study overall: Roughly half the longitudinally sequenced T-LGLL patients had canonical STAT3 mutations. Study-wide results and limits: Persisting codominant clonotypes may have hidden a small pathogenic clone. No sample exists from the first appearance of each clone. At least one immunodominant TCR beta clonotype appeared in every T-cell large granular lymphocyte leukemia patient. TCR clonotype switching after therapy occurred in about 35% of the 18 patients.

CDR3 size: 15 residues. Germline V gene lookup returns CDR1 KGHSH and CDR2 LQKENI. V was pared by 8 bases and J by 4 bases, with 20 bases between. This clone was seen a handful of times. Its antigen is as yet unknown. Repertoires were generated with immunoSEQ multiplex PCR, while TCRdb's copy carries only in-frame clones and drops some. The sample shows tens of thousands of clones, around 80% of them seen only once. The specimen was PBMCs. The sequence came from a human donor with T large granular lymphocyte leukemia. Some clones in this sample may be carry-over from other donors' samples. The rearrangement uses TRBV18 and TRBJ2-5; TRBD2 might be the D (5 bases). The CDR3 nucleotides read TGTGCCAGCAGCGGCGGCGCACTTATTACAGAGACCCAGTACTTC. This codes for CASSGGALITETQYF. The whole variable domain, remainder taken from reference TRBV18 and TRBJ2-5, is NAGVMQNPRHLVRRRGQEARLRCSPMKGHSHVYWYRQLPEEGLKFMVYLQKENIIDESGMPKERFSAEFPKEGPSILRIQQVVRGDSAAYFCASSGGALITETQYFGPGTRLLVL.